A selection of T cell receptor beta chains follows, all from one sample in a study of regulatory T cells in long-lasting Graves disease. From the multiplex PCR reads, TCRdb called clonotypes with MiXCR, one entry per CDR3 protein. The table records about 560,000 distinct CDR3 sequences, 16% of them present only once. The sample was also reused in another study, on T cells in Graves' hyperthyroidism and ophthalmopathy.

The material was peripheral blood mononuclear cells (PBMCs), obtained at new diagnosis, from a patient treated with antithyroid drugs. The receptors originated from a man aged 18 to 29 with Graves disease. Both conserved end residues are part of each CDR3. A D gene is named only where the DNA matches it firmly. A clone size is listed for some rows: how often the clone was seen (once, few, many), or a class if it is expanded.

V gene: TRBV27; J gene: TRBJ2-5; D gene: NA; clone size: NA; CDR3 DNA: TGTGCCAGCAGTCCGCAGGTGGGAGGCCTTATTCAGACCCAGTACTTC; CDR3 protein: CASSPQVGGLIQTQYF
V gene: TRBV18; J gene: TRBJ2-3; D gene: NA; clone size: many; CDR3 DNA: TGTGCCAGCAGCCCGGCAGATACGCAGTATTTT; CDR3 protein: CASSPADTQYF
V gene: TRBV7-9; J gene: TRBJ2-7; D gene: NA; clone size: NA; CDR3 DNA: TGTGCCAGCAGCTCGGTTCTAAGGCCCTACGAGCAGTACTTC; CDR3 protein: CASSSVLRPYEQYF
V gene: TRBV7-9; J gene: TRBJ1-1; D gene: NA; clone size: NA; CDR3 DNA: TGTGCCAGCAGCCCCAGGGTGGCTGAAGCTTTCTTT; CDR3 protein: CASSPRVAEAFF
V gene: TRBV27; J gene: TRBJ2-7; D gene: NA; clone size: NA; CDR3 DNA: TGTGCCAGCAGTTCCCCCCCCGGGCAGGCTGGTTTCCACGAGCAGTACTTC; CDR3 protein: CASSSPPGQAGFHEQYF
V gene: TRBV15; J gene: TRBJ1-1; D gene: NA; clone size: many; CDR3 DNA: TGTGCCACCAGCAGAGATTCATACCTGAACACTGAAGCTTTCTTT; CDR3 protein: CATSRDSYLNTEAFF
V gene: TRBV27; J gene: TRBJ2-7; D gene: NA; clone size: NA; CDR3 DNA: TGTGCCAGCAGTTTCGGGGTGGGCTACTACGAGCAGTACTTC; CDR3 protein: CASSFGVGYYEQYF
V gene: TRBV20-1; J gene: TRBJ2-7; D gene: NA; clone size: NA; CDR3 DNA: TGCAGTGCTAGAGACGATAGGGGTACGGAGCAGTACTTC; CDR3 protein: CSARDDRGTEQYF
V gene: TRBV11-3; J gene: TRBJ2-3; D gene: NA; clone size: many; CDR3 DNA: TGTGCCAGCGGGCTACCGAGCACAGATACGCAGTATTTT; CDR3 protein: CASGLPSTDTQYF
V gene: TRBV5-1; J gene: TRBJ1-1; D gene: NA; clone size: many; CDR3 DNA: TGCGCCAGCAGCCCGAACACTGTGGGGGTTAACACTGAAGCTTTCTTT; CDR3 protein: CASSPNTVGVNTEAFF
V gene: TRBV20-1; J gene: TRBJ2-1; D gene: TRBD2; clone size: few; CDR3 DNA: TGCAGTGCTAGGAAGCGGGGCTACAATGAGCAGTTCTTC; CDR3 protein: CSARKRGYNEQFF
V gene: TRBV7-3; J gene: TRBJ2-2; D gene: NA; clone size: many; CDR3 DNA: TGTGCCAGCAGCCCGACAGCGAACACCGGGGAGCTGTTTTTT; CDR3 protein: CASSPTANTGELFF
V gene: TRBV27; J gene: TRBJ2-2; D gene: TRBD1; clone size: many; CDR3 DNA: TGTGCCAGCAGTTTGGACAGGGGCGGCGGGGAGCTGTTTTTT; CDR3 protein: CASSLDRGGGELFF
V gene: TRBV29-1; J gene: TRBJ2-2; D gene: TRBD1; clone size: NA; CDR3 DNA: TGCAGCGTTGAGAGGACAGGGCTGGACACCGGGGAGCTGTTTTTT; CDR3 protein: CSVERTGLDTGELFF
V gene: TRBV5-6; J gene: TRBJ2-1; D gene: TRBD2; clone size: many; CDR3 DNA: TGTGCCAGCAGCTTGGCGGGGAGCGGGACCTACAATGAGCAGTTCTTC; CDR3 protein: CASSLAGSGTYNEQFF
V gene: TRBV11-2; J gene: TRBJ1-5; D gene: NA; clone size: many; CDR3 DNA: TGTGCCAGCAGTCGGGGAGATCAGCCCCAGCATTTT; CDR3 protein: CASSRGDQPQHF
V gene: TRBV20-1; J gene: TRBJ2-7; D gene: NA; clone size: NA; CDR3 DNA: TGCAGTGCTACTATACCGGGGCAAAATCCCTACGAGCAGTACTTC; CDR3 protein: CSATIPGQNPYEQYF
V gene: TRBV6-5; J gene: TRBJ2-5; D gene: NA; clone size: many; CDR3 DNA: TGTGCCAGCAGTTACCGAGTGGAGGGGGAGACCCAGTACTTC; CDR3 protein: CASSYRVEGETQYF
V gene: TRBV10-1; J gene: TRBJ2-7; D gene: NA; clone size: many; CDR3 DNA: TGCGCCAGCAGTGAAATGGGTACGAGCTCCTACGAGCAGTACTTC; CDR3 protein: CASSEMGTSSYEQYF
V gene: TRBV12-3/TRBV12-4; J gene: TRBJ2-2; D gene: TRBD2; clone size: many; CDR3 DNA: TGTGCCAGCAGTTTAGGAGGGCGGGAGGTAGCCGGGGAGCTGTTTTTT; CDR3 protein: CASSLGGREVAGELFF
V gene: TRBV28; J gene: TRBJ2-2; D gene: TRBD2; clone size: NA; CDR3 DNA: TGTGCCAGCAGTTCCCCTAGCGGGGCCGCGGGCACCGGGGAGCTGTTTTTT; CDR3 protein: CASSSPSGAAGTGELFF
V gene: TRBV6-1; J gene: TRBJ1-2; D gene: NA; clone size: many; CDR3 DNA: TGTGCCAGCAGGCGGAGCGGTGGCTACACCTTC; CDR3 protein: CASRRSGGYTF
V gene: TRBV27; J gene: TRBJ2-1; D gene: NA; clone size: many; CDR3 DNA: TGTGCCAGCAGTCGGCCCGGGTTAGCAGTCAATGAGCAGTTCTTC; CDR3 protein: CASSRPGLAVNEQFF
V gene: TRBV28; J gene: TRBJ2-1; D gene: TRBD2; clone size: many; CDR3 DNA: TGTGCCAGCAGTCCCCCGCCCACTAGCGGGAGTTGGGAGCAGTTCTTC; CDR3 protein: CASSPPPTSGSWEQFF
V gene: TRBV20-1; J gene: TRBJ2-7; D gene: NA; clone size: many; CDR3 DNA: TGCAGTGATGGGAGACAGTTCTCCTACGAGCAGTACTTC; CDR3 protein: CSDGRQFSYEQYF
V gene: TRBV30; J gene: TRBJ2-3; D gene: NA; clone size: NA; CDR3 DNA: TGTGCCTGGAGTGTACGTTATACGCAGTATTTT; CDR3 protein: CAWSVRYTQYF
V gene: TRBV2; J gene: TRBJ2-1; D gene: NA; clone size: many; CDR3 DNA: TGTGCCAGCAGTCAAAACAGGGAGGGATGGAATGAGCAGTTCTTC; CDR3 protein: CASSQNREGWNEQFF
V gene: TRBV18; J gene: TRBJ1-5; D gene: NA; clone size: NA; CDR3 DNA: TGTGCCAGCTCCCCCTCAGGGAGTCAGCCCCAGCATTTT; CDR3 protein: CASSPSGSQPQHF
V gene: TRBV12-3/TRBV12-4; J gene: TRBJ1-2; D gene: NA; clone size: many; CDR3 DNA: TGTGCCAGCAGTTTAACTCTGGACTATGGCTACACCTTC; CDR3 protein: CASSLTLDYGYTF
V gene: TRBV27; J gene: TRBJ2-2; D gene: NA; clone size: many; CDR3 DNA: TGTGCCAGCAGCTTGCGTGGCGGGACCGGGGAGCTGTTTTTT; CDR3 protein: CASSLRGGTGELFF
V gene: TRBV3-1; J gene: TRBJ2-4; D gene: TRBD1; clone size: many; CDR3 DNA: TGTGCCAGCAGCATGGGACAGACGATTCAGTACTTC; CDR3 protein: CASSMGQTIQYF
V gene: TRBV20-1; J gene: TRBJ1-2; D gene: NA; clone size: NA; CDR3 DNA: TGCAGTACTAGAGAATCGGGGAGCACTAACTATGGCTACACCTTC; CDR3 protein: CSTRESGSTNYGYTF
V gene: TRBV13; J gene: TRBJ2-7; D gene: TRBD2; clone size: many; CDR3 DNA: TGTGCCAGCAGCTCCGGACTAGCGGGGACCTACGAGCAGTACTTC; CDR3 protein: CASSSGLAGTYEQYF
V gene: TRBV6-5; J gene: TRBJ2-7; D gene: NA; clone size: few; CDR3 DNA: TGTGCCAGCAGTTACTTGGGACTGGAACGGTACTTC; CDR3 protein: CASSYLGLERYF
V gene: TRBV7-9; J gene: TRBJ1-1; D gene: TRBD1; clone size: many; CDR3 DNA: TGTGCCAGCAGCTATCCGGGACAGCCTGAAGCTTTCTTT; CDR3 protein: CASSYPGQPEAFF
V gene: TRBV10-3; J gene: TRBJ2-7; D gene: NA; clone size: many; CDR3 DNA: TGTGCCACCGGGCAGGGGGGGACTGCCTACGAGCAGTACTTC; CDR3 protein: CATGQGGTAYEQYF
V gene: TRBV28; J gene: TRBJ1-2; D gene: NA; clone size: many; CDR3 DNA: TGTGCCAGCAGTTTATTCCCCTATGGCTACACCTTC; CDR3 protein: CASSLFPYGYTF
V gene: TRBV15; J gene: TRBJ2-1; D gene: TRBD2; clone size: NA; CDR3 DNA: TGTGCCACCAGCAGAGGGTTGCCTAGCGGGAGTTCGTTACTTTACAATGAGCAGTTCTTC; CDR3 protein: CATSRGLPSGSSLLYNEQFF
V gene: TRBV20-1; J gene: TRBJ1-5; D gene: TRBD1; clone size: NA; CDR3 DNA: TGCAGTGCTTGGGAGGACAGGGCGAATCAGCCCCAGCATTTT; CDR3 protein: CSAWEDRANQPQHF
V gene: TRBV6-5; J gene: TRBJ2-7; D gene: TRBD2; clone size: NA; CDR3 DNA: TGTGCCAGCAGTTACTCGGGAACTAGCGGGACCTACGAGCAGTACTTC; CDR3 protein: CASSYSGTSGTYEQYF
V gene: TRBV11-2; J gene: TRBJ1-1; D gene: NA; clone size: many; CDR3 DNA: TGTGCCAGCAGATTAGACGGGGCCCGGGCTTTCTTT; CDR3 protein: CASRLDGARAFF
V gene: TRBV9; J gene: TRBJ2-7; D gene: TRBD2; clone size: NA; CDR3 DNA: TGTGCCAGCAGCGGATCCGGGACTAGCGACGAGCAGTACTTC; CDR3 protein: CASSGSGTSDEQYF
V gene: TRBV30; J gene: TRBJ2-1; D gene: NA; clone size: NA; CDR3 DNA: TGTGCCTGGAGTTTCGTGGGGCACAATGAGCAGTTCTTC; CDR3 protein: CAWSFVGHNEQFF
V gene: TRBV6-2/TRBV6-3; J gene: TRBJ1-1; D gene: NA; clone size: many; CDR3 DNA: TGTGCCAGCAGTTCTCGGCACTTGAACACTGAAGCTTTCTTT; CDR3 protein: CASSSRHLNTEAFF
V gene: TRBV20-1; J gene: TRBJ1-1; D gene: NA; clone size: NA; CDR3 DNA: TGCAGTGCTAGAAGTGATAACAGCAACCCGAACACTGAAGCTTTCTTT; CDR3 protein: CSARSDNSNPNTEAFF